Listed below are T cell receptor beta chains from one sample, sequenced in a study of low-dose radiotherapy and immunotherapy resistance in tumors. A single record per CDR3 protein comes from TCRdb applying MiXCR to the reads. The sample has 30,000 or so distinct CDR3 sequences, roughly 49% seen once. This specimen was PBMCs, taken after low-dose radiotherapy plus immunotherapy. These receptors all stem from a male donor with gallbladder cancer. The CDR3 runs from the conserved cysteine through the conserved F or W.

TRBJ2-2 TRBV6-1 14 CASSAGQDTGELFF
TRBJ1-2 TRBV7-9 14 CASSLGDEGYGYTF
TRBJ2-2 TRBV24-1 20 CATSELLAGPPTTNTGELFF
TRBJ2-1 TRBV28 17 CASSFVAGGGSFPREFF
TRBJ2-1 TRBV20-1 14 CSAHLSGTDNEQFF
TRBJ2-7 TRBV19 15 CASATSGPKPYEQYF
TRBJ2-1 TRBV5-1 15 CASSFPRSSDNEQFF
TRBJ2-3 TRBV29-1 15 CSVEDNKKSTDTQYF
TRBJ1-5 TRBV12-3/TRBV12-4 14 CASSLGREVQPQHF
TRBJ2-7 TRBV6-1 18 CASSYRAISGRRAYEQYF
TRBJ2-1 TRBV6-4 14 CASSREFGSDEQFF
TRBJ2-2 TRBV5-1 16 CASSIDRGPVTGELFF
TRBJ2-1 TRBV24-1 16 CATSDPAATSYNEQFF
TRBJ2-7 TRBV28 13 CASIASGTYEQYF
TRBJ2-1 TRBV3-1 18 CASSQETWRAGGPGEQFF
TRBJ2-3 TRBV11-3 15 CASSLGLRTASTQYF
TRBJ2-3 TRBV2 13 CASSGGGQDTQYF
TRBJ1-1 TRBV20-1 13 CSARENPDTEAFF
TRBJ2-3 TRBV28 19 CASSTQGVTQDQGKDTQYF
TRBJ2-4 TRBV5-3 13 CASSLGAKNIQYF
TRBJ2-5 TRBV24-1 17 CATSDHGRAGARETQYF
TRBJ1-2 TRBV5-4 12 CASSLLADGYTF
TRBJ1-6 TRBV28 12 CASSLISSPLHF
TRBJ2-2 TRBV28 14 CASSLSGNFGELFF
TRBJ2-7 TRBV7-6 14 CASSLAIDTYEQYF
TRBJ2-1 TRBV26 15 CASRAGTGGLNEQFF
TRBJ2-3 TRBV20-1 14 CSARAGSGTDTQYF
TRBJ1-2 TRBV2 12 CASSEFHDGYTF
TRBJ2-1 TRBV14 15 CASSQPRTGGNEQFF
TRBJ2-1 TRBV2 15 CASSLTSGAYNEQFF
TRBJ2-1 TRBV11-2 15 CASSSASSSYNEQFF
TRBJ1-5 TRBV20-1 13 CSAGGKGNQPQHF
TRBJ2-1 TRBV4-3 17 CASSQEQGFGTYNEQFF
TRBJ2-3 TRBV19 13 CASSLLYEDTQYF